This section outlines one T cell receptor (beta chain) sequence together with its context. Its antigen is still unknown. The sample is drawn from a study of blood T cells in healthy people across ages. CDR3 length: 17 amino acids. V was pared by 9 bases and J by 0 bases, with 21 bases between. From germline, CDR1 is MDHEN and CDR2 SYDVKM. With a J-beta primer mix and a sample-barcoded 5' primer, a second PCR ran about 7 to 12 cycles. TCRdb re-called the 5' RACE reads through MiXCR, storing one row per CDR3 protein. The sample contains some 1.5 million distinct CDR3 sequences, about 28% of which appear only once. Broader study findings: A strong correlation between TCR beta diversity and naive T cell percentage was seen. Long-lived donors exceeded aged donors in naive CD4+ cells and diversity. Per million T cells, TCR beta diversity dropped about linearly as age rose.

The rearrangement links TRBV28 to TRBJ1-5; D remains ambiguous. This TCR was sampled from a woman aged 25 to 45 in good health. Specimen: blood. CDR3 DNA: TGTGCCAGTAGTCGGTTCAATACACCGTATAGCAATCAGCCCCAGCATTTT. As protein: CASSRFNTPYSNQPQHF.